This T cell receptor beta chain emerged from a study of blood T cells in healthy people across ages. The germline V gene encodes CDR1 MDHEN and CDR2 SYDVKM. The length of the CDR3 is 14 residues. Alongside a J-beta primer mix, a sample-barcoded 5' primer served in a second PCR lasting 7 to 11 cycles. Every single cDNA molecule received a tag from a template-switch adaptor with 12 random nucleotides. TCRdb re-analysed the 5' RACE reads in MiXCR, keeping a single row per CDR3 protein. The sample records about 620,000 distinct CDR3 sequences, approximately 21% being singletons. As concerns this clonotype: What it recognizes is unknown.

Study findings and constraints: PBMCs were not sorted, which prevented a conclusive comparison of naive versus antigen-experienced cells.

Sequenced: blood. This clonotype originated in a man aged 65-85 years in good health. The rearrangement links TRBV28 to TRBJ2-5; 9 bases agree with TRBD2. The J call may be wrong; the DNA end is better matched by TRBJ2-1. The CDR3 nucleotides are TGTGCCAGCAGTTTAGGCGGGAGGGCCGGTGAGCAGTTCTTC. This encodes CASSLGGRAGEQFF.